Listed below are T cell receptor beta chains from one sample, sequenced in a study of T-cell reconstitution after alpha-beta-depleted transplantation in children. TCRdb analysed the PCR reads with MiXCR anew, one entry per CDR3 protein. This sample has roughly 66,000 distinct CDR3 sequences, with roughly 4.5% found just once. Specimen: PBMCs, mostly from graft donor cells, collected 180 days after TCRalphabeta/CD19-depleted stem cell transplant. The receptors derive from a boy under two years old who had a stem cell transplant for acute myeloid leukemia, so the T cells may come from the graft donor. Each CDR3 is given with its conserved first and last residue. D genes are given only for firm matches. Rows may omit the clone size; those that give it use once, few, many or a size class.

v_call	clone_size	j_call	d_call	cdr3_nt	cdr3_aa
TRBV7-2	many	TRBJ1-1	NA	TGTGCCAGCAGCTTAGATAGGCCGGTTGGTGAAGCTTTCTTT	CASSLDRPVGEAFF
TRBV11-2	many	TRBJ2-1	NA	TGTGCCAGCAGCTTATTCGTGGCGGGTGTCAAATACAATGAGCAGTTCTTC	CASSLFVAGVKYNEQFF
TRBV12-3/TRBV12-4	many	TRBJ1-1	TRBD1	TGTGCCAGCAATCCTGGACAGGGCCACACTGAAGCTTTCTTT	CASNPGQGHTEAFF
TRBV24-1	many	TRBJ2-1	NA	TGTGCCACCAGTGACCCCTTCGGGGGGCGGGGGAACAATGAGCAGTTCTTC	CATSDPFGGRGNNEQFF
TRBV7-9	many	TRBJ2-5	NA	TGTGCCAGCAGCTTATTTCGACGGGGCAGGACCCAGTACTTC	CASSLFRRGRTQYF
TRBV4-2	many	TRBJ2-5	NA	TGTGCCAGCAGCCAAGGGGGAGGAGAAGAGACCCAGTACTTC	CASSQGGGEETQYF
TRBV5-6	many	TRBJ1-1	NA	TGTGCCAGCGGACGTAGGGCTTTTGAAGCTTTCTTT	CASGRRAFEAFF
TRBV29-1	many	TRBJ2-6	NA	TGCAGCGCAGCCGAGACGACAACCACCCGCTCTGGGGCCAACGTCCTGACTTTC	CSAAETTTTRSGANVLTF
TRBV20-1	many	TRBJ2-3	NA	TGCAGTGCTAGTGGCCTTAGGGGCGCAGATACGCAGTATTTT	CSASGLRGADTQYF
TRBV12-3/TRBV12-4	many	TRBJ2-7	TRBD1	TGTGCCAGCTCAACAGGGGGACGCCACGAGCAGTACTTC	CASSTGGRHEQYF
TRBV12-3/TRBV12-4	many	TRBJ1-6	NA	TGTGCCAGCAGTCTTCGACTTAGTTCACCCCTCCACTTT	CASSLRLSSPLHF
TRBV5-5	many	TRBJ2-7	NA	TGTGCCAGCAGCTTGGGACCGGTGGGGGCTTCCTCCTACGAGCAGTACTTC	CASSLGPVGASSYEQYF
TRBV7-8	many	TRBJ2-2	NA	TGTGCCAGCAGCTCCTCTGACAGGCTATTGAACACCGGGGAGCTGTTTTTT	CASSSSDRLLNTGELFF
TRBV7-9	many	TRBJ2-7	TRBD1	TGTGCCAGCAGCTTAGCGGGACAGGGGAGCCACTACGAGCAGTACTTC	CASSLAGQGSHYEQYF
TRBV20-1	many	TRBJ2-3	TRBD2	TGCAGTGCAACTAGCGGGGACATCGGCACAGATACGCAGTATTTT	CSATSGDIGTDTQYF
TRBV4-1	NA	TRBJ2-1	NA	TGCGCCAGCAGCCCCCGGGCGGGGGCCCTCAGCTCCTACAATGAGCAGTTCTTC	CASSPRAGALSSYNEQFF
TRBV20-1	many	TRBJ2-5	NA	TGCAGTGGGTTTCTGAGAGAGACCCAGTACTTC	CSGFLRETQYF
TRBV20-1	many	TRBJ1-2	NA	TGCAGTGCTAGAGATCGACATCCCATTAATGGCTACACCTTC	CSARDRHPINGYTF
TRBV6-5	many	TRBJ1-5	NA	TGTGCCAGCAGTTCCCGTAGAACCGGAGGTCAGCCCCAGCATTTT	CASSSRRTGGQPQHF
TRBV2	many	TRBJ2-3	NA	TGTGCCACCAACCGGGGCACAGATACGCAGTATTTT	CATNRGTDTQYF
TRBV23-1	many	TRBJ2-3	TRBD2	TGCGCCAGCAGTCAATCGAGACTAGCGGGGGGAACAGATACGCAGTATTTT	CASSQSRLAGGTDTQYF
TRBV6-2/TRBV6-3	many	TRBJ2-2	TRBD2	TGTGCCAGCAGTGCCGACCCGGGACTAGTCTTGAACACCGGGGAGCTGTTTTTT	CASSADPGLVLNTGELFF
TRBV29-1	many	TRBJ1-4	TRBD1	TGCAGCGTTCTCGGGACAGGGGGCAATGAAAAACTGTTTTTT	CSVLGTGGNEKLFF
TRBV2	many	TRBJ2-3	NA	TGTGCCAGCAGGTGGCTTTTTAGCACAGATACGCAGTATTTT	CASRWLFSTDTQYF
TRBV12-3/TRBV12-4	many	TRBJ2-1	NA	TGTGCCAGCGCCGACACTGAGCAGTTCTTC	CASADTEQFF
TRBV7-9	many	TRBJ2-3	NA	TGTGCCAGCAGCTCGGAACCAAGGGATACGCAGTATTTT	CASSSEPRDTQYF
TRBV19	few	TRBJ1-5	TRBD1	TGTGCCAGTAGTATGTACTTCAGGGGGACCGATAGCAATCAGCCCCAGCATTTT	CASSMYFRGTDSNQPQHF
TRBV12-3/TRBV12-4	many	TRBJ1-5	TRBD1	TGTGCCAGCAGCCTACAGGGGGCCAACAATCAGCCCCAGCATTTT	CASSLQGANNQPQHF
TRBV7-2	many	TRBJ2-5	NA	TGTGCCAGCAGCCCCAGCAGGACCCAAGAGACCCAGTACTTC	CASSPSRTQETQYF
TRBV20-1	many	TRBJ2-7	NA	TGCAGTGCGAGGGACTTCACCTACGAGCAGTACTTC	CSARDFTYEQYF
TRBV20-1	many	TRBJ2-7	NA	TGCAGTGCCCCCACCCCGGGACATCCCTACGAGCAGTACTTC	CSAPTPGHPYEQYF
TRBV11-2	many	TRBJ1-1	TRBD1	TGTGCCAGCAGCTGGGACAGACCTGAAGCTTTCTTT	CASSWDRPEAFF
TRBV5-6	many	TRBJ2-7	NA	TGTGCCAGCAGCTTAATCCGGAAGGGCTACGAGCAGTACTTC	CASSLIRKGYEQYF
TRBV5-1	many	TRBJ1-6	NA	TGCGCCAGCAGCCCACAGGGCTATAATTCACCCCTCCACTTT	CASSPQGYNSPLHF
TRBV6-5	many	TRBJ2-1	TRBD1	TGTGCCAGCAGTTACTCGCCCAGGGGGCCCCACAATGAGCAGTTCTTC	CASSYSPRGPHNEQFF
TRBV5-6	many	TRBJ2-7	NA	TGTGCCAGCAGCTTCTCCGGGGTCAACGAGCAGTACTTC	CASSFSGVNEQYF
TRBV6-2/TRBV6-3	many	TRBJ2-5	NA	TGTGCCAGCAGTTACCTCAACCGACAAGAGACCCAGTACTTC	CASSYLNRQETQYF
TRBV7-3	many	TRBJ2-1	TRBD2	TGTGCCAGCAGCTTAAGAGAACTAGCGGGGCTAAATGAGCAGTTCTTC	CASSLRELAGLNEQFF
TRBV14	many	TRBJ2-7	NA	TGTGCCAGCAGCTTACTTACAGGGTTCTCCTACGAGCAGTACTTC	CASSLLTGFSYEQYF
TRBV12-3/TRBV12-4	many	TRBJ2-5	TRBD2	TGTGCCAGCAGACTGTCGACTAGCGGGGGAGAGACCCAGTACTTC	CASRLSTSGGETQYF
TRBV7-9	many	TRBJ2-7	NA	TGTGCCAGCAGCTTAGTCAACCCGGGGTGGAACTACGAGCAGTACTTC	CASSLVNPGWNYEQYF
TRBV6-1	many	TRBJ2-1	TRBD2	TGTGCCAGCAGTCTAGCGGGGGGGACGGGGTACAATGAGCAGTTCTTC	CASSLAGGTGYNEQFF
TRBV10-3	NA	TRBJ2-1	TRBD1	TGTACCATCAGTCTGGGGTACAGGGGCCACTCATTCGATGAGCAGTTCTTC	CTISLGYRGHSFDEQFF
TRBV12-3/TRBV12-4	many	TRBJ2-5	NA	TGTGCCAGCACTCGGGGGGCAGGAGAGACCCAGTACTTC	CASTRGAGETQYF
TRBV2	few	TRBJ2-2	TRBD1	TGTGCCATCAGCGGCAGTCGTGTCGGACAGGGGGCGAGAACCGGGGAGCTGTTTTTT	CAISGSRVGQGARTGELFF
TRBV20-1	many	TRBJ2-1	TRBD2	TGCAGTGCTAGCGGGGCTTGGATGAGGTTGTCGCTAGCGGGGAATGAGCAGTTCTTC	CSASGAWMRLSLAGNEQFF
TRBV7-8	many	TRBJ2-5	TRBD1	TGTGCCAGCAGTTCCCGTCTACAGGGGGCCAAAGAGACCCAGTACTTC	CASSSRLQGAKETQYF
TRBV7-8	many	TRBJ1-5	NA	TGTGCCAGCAGCAAAGACAGGAGCAATCAGCCCCAGCATTTT	CASSKDRSNQPQHF
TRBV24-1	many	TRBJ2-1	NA	TGTGCCACCAGTGATTTGAACCGGAATGAGCAGTTCTTC	CATSDLNRNEQFF
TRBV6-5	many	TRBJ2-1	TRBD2	TGTGCCAGCAGCCCCCGGGGCGGGGGGGTCCACAATGAGCAGTTCTTC	CASSPRGGGVHNEQFF
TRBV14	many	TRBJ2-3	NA	TGTGCCAGCAGCCGTAGCACAGATACGCAGTATTTT	CASSRSTDTQYF
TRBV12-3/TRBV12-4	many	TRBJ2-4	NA	TGTGCCAGCAGTCCCGGAGGTCTAGCCAAAAACATTCAGTACTTC	CASSPGGLAKNIQYF